One sample yielded the 11 T cell receptor beta chains listed below, sequenced in a study of T-cell reconstitution after alpha-beta-depleted transplantation in children. Unique molecular identifiers were used to barcode this TCRbeta library. TCRdb fed the PCR reads into MiXCR, producing one record per CDR3 protein. The sample lists about 260,000 distinct CDR3 sequences; approximately 8% were seen once. The sequencing used PBMCs, mostly from graft donor cells, collected 180 days after TCRalphabeta/CD19-depleted stem cell transplant. These receptors came from a male patient under 18 who had a stem cell transplant for acute lymphoblastic leukemia, so the T cells may come from the graft donor.

In regard to this clonotype: This may come from a read error, since a much larger clone is one base off. The chain combines TRBV20-1 with TRBJ2-3, with D unclear. Germline assignment: CDR1 DFQATT and CDR2 SNEGSKA (reference sequence). The CDR3 has 14 residues. The CDR3 DNA sequence: TGCGGTGCTAGGCCGGATACTAGCACAGATACGCAGTATTTT. Its translation is CGARPDTSTDTQYF.

This clonotype has a count of ten or more. The rearrangement joins TRBV10-3 to TRBJ2-7; 11 bases map to TRBD1. The CDR3 extends over 14 amino acids. CDR1 and CDR2 (germline): ENHRY, SYGVKD. Trimming removed 6 bases from V and 2 bases from J; junction bases left unmatched: 3. The CDR3 DNA reads as TGTGCCATCAGGGGGGACAGGGGGACCTACGAGCAGTACTTC. Its protein product is CAIRGDRGTYEQYF.

This clonotype appeared many times. Mismatch with germline at one junction end may stem from a read error. The chain carries TRBV28 and TRBJ2-5; D is ambiguous. The length of the CDR3 is 8 residues. Germline CDR1 is MDHEN and CDR2 is SYDVKM. The CDR3 nucleotides are TGTGCCAGCAGCCCCCCGGGCTTC. This translates into CASSPPGF.

This clonotype occurred many times. The chain employs TRBV7-3 and TRBJ2-5; 7 positions agree with TRBD1. J lost 4 bases, V lost 2 bases, and 7 bases had no gene match. Germline CDR1 and CDR2: SGHTA and FQGTGA. The CDR3 is 15 residues long. The CDR3, as DNA: TGTGCCAGCAGCTTACAGACAGGGAAGGCAGAGACCCAGTACTTC. Protein product: CASSLQTGKAETQYF.

In this sample, this clonotype turned up many times. The gene calls are TRBV10-3 and TRBJ2-2; TRBD1 matches 8 bases. Germline V gives CDR1 ENHRY, CDR2 SYGVKD. The CDR3 spans 18 residues. V lost 3 bases, J lost 0 bases, and 9 bases stayed unmatched. The CDR3 coding sequence is TGTGCCATCAGTGACCTAAATCGACAGGGGTCGAACACCGGGGAGCTGTTTTTT. This translates into CAISDLNRQGSNTGELFF.

This clonotype has a count of ten or more. This chain uses TRBV6-5 with TRBJ2-7, with 7 bases that match TRBD2. There are 16 residues in the CDR3. Germline V CDR1 and CDR2: MNHEY, SVGAGI. V lost 8 bases to trimming and J lost 4 bases; unmatched junction nucleotides: 17. DNA for the CDR3: TGTGCCAGCCGTCGGGAGCGGGAAGTTCCCCGGTACGAGCAGTACTTC. It codes for CASRREREVPRYEQYF.

Ten or more counts support this clonotype. The CDR3 nucleotides read TGTGCCAGCACCGTTAAGGGGGTAACAGGCTCTGACGACACTGAAGCTTTCTTT. Protein: CASTVKGVTGSDDTEAFF. V usage is TRBV6-2 or TRBV6-3 and J usage is TRBJ1-1; D is possibly TRBD1 (6 bases). Germline V gene sequence: CDR1 MNHEY, CDR2 SVGEGT. Trimming took 7 bases from V and 3 from J, leaving 27 bases between them. This CDR3 comprises 18 residues.

This clonotype was seen at least ten times. The rearrangement links TRBV23-1 to TRBJ2-7; 11 bases are a match to TRBD2. TRBV23-1 belongs to the ORF category, with a function that is uncertain. Losses at the gene ends were 6 bases for V and 1 base for J; bases not matched to a gene: 8. There are 16 residues in the CDR3. The CDR3, as DNA: TGCGCCAGCAGGCCCTTAGCGGGAGGGCCTTCCTACGAGCAGTACTTC. Protein: CASRPLAGGPSYEQYF.

Many counts were recorded for this clonotype. A read error may account for a junction end that differs from germline. This chain uses TRBV5-6 with TRBJ2-7; no definite D call. This CDR3 is 8 amino acids long. Germline V CDR1 and CDR2: SGHDT, YYEEEE. In DNA form, the CDR3 reads TGTGCCAGCAACCCGACGATCTTC. Amino acids: CASNPTIF.

The chain combines TRBV19 with TRBJ2-2, with TRBD1 matching 10 bases. CDR3 length: 18 amino acids. Germline values: CDR1 LNHDA, CDR2 SQIVND (reference sequence). Trimming took 6 bases from V and 4 from J; bases not matched to a gene: 14. CDR3 in amino acids: CASSPYSRGQGPTGELFF. The CDR3 DNA reads as TGTGCCAGTAGCCCGTATAGTAGGGGACAGGGGCCCACCGGGGAGCTGTTTTTT.

This clonotype was counted many times. The chain links TRBV11-2 to TRBJ2-1, with TRBD2 matching 7 bases. CDR1 is SGHAT, CDR2 FQNNGV, per germline. The CDR3 contains 16 residues. J gave up 2 bases and V 3 bases, and 7 bases lay outside the gene matches. CDR3 nucleotides: TGTGCCAGCAGCTTCTTTCGGGGACTACCCTACAATGAGCAGTTCTTC. Residues: CASSFFRGLPYNEQFF.